The next 4 T cell receptor beta chains were all read from a single sample in a study of shared clonotypes between healthy human individuals. Some clones are missing from TCRdb's copy, which holds only in-frame ones; the method was immunoSEQ multiplex PCR. The table records roughly 2.2 million clones, less than 95% of them present only once. The sequencing input was naive CD4+ T cells from PBMCs. Stated subset: CD45RA+ positively selected. The receptors were gathered from a man between 18 and 35 years old in good health. Some clones in this sample may be carry-over from other donors' samples.

The chain joins TRBV5-4 to TRBJ2-7, with 7 bases lining up with TRBD2. Germline-derived CDR1 and CDR2 are SGHNT and YYREEE (reference sequence). Losses at the gene ends were 0 bases for V and 2 bases for J; bases not matched to a gene: 5. The CDR3 has 15 residues. CDR3 sequence reads: CASSLGASGTYEQYF. The CDR3 nucleotides are TGTGCCAGCAGCTTGGGCGCTAGCGGTACCTACGAGCAGTACTTC.

This chain uses TRBV2 with TRBJ1-6, with a weak D call TRBD1 (6 bases). The CDR3 consists of 13 residues. The germline CDR1 and CDR2 sequences are SNHLY and FYNNEI. Deletions cut 6 bases from V and 6 bases from J, with 9 bases between. The CDR3 protein is CASRDRRNSPLHF. DNA of the CDR3: TGTGCCAGCAGAGACAGGCGTAATTCACCCCTCCACTTT.

J is TRBJ2-2 and V is TRBV28; the D is unclear. V shed 6 bases and J shed 5 bases, with 13 bases lying between them. Germline assignment: CDR1 MDHEN and CDR2 SYDVKM. CDR3 length equals 14 residues. CDR3: CASSQGPLTGELFF. The DNA for the CDR3 is TGTGCCAGCAGCCAAGGACCTCTTACCGGGGAGCTGTTTTTT.

The chain joins TRBV5-8 to TRBJ1-4; D unclear. Germline-derived CDR1 and CDR2 are SGHTS and YDEGEE. This CDR3 comprises 18 residues. V lost 1 base to trimming and J lost 2 bases, with 18 bases between them. DNA of the CDR3: TGTGCCAGCAGCTTGTTTCTCGGGGATTTTTCGACTAATGAAAAACTGTTTTTT. Translated: CASSLFLGDFSTNEKLFF.